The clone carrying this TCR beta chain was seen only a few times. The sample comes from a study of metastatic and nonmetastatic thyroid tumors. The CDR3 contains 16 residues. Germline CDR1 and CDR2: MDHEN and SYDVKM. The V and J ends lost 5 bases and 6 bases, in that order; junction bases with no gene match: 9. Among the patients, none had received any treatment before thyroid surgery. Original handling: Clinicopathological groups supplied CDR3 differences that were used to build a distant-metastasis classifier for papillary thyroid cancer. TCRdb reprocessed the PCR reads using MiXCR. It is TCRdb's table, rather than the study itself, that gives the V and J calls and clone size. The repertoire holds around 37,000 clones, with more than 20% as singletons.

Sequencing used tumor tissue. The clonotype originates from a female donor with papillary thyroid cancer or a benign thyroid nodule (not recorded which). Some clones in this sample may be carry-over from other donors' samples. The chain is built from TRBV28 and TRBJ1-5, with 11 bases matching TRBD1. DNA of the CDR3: TGTGCCAGCAGTCTGACCGGGACAGGGGGTGTTCAGCCCCAGCATTTT. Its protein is CASSLTGTGGVQPQHF.